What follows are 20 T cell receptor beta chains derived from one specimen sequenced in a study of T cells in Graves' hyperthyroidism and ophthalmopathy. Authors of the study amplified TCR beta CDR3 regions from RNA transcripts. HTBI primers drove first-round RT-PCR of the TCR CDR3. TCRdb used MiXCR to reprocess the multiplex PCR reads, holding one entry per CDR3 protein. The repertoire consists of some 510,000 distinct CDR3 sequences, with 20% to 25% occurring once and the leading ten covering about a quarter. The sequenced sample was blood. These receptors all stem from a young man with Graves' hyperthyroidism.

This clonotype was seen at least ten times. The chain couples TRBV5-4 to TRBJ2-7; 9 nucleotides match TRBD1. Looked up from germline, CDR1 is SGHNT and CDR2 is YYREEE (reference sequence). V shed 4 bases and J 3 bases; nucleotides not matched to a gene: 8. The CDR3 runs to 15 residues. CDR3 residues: CASSPPGQGIYEQYF. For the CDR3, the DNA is TGTGCCAGCAGCCCTCCGGGACAGGGCATCTACGAGCAGTACTTC.

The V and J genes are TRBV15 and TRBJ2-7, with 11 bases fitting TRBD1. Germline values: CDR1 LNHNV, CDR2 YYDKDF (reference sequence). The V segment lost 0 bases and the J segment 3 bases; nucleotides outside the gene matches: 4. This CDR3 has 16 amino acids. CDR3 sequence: CATSRDRTGGDYEQYF. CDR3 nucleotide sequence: TGTGCCACCAGCAGAGATCGGACAGGGGGCGACTACGAGCAGTACTTC.

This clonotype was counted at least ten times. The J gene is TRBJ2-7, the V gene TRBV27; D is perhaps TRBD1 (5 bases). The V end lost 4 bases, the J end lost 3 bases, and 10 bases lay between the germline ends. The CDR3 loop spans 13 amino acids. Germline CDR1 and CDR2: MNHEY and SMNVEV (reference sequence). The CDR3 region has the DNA TGTGCCAGCAGTTCAGGGTTCAACTACGAGCAGTACTTC. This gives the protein CASSSGFNYEQYF.

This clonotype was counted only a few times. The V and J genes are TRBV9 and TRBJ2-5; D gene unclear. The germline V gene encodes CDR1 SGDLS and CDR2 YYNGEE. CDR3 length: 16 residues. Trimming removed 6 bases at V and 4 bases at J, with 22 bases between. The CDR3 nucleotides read TGTGCCAGCATCACCCGTGAGAACACCTGGGGAGAGACCCAGTACTTC. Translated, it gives CASITRENTWGETQYF. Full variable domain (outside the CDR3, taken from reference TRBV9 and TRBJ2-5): DSGVTQTPKHLITATGQRVTLRCSPRSGDLSVYWYQQSLDQGLQFLIQYYNGEERAKGNILERFSAQQFPDLHSELNLSSLELGDSALYFCASITRENTWGETQYFGPGTRLLVL.

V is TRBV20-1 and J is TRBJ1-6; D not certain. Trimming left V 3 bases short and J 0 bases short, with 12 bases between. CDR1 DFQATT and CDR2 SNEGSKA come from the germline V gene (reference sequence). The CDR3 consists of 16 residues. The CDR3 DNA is TGCAGTGCTAGGGTCTACCGGGTCTCCTATAATTCACCCCTCCACTTT. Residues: CSARVYRVSYNSPLHF.

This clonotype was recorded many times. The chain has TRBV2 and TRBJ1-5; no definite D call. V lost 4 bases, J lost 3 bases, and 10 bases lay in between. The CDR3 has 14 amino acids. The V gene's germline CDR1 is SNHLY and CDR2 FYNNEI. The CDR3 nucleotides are TGTGCCAGCAGTGCGGAGGAGGACAATCAGCCCCAGCATTTT. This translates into CASSAEEDNQPQHF.

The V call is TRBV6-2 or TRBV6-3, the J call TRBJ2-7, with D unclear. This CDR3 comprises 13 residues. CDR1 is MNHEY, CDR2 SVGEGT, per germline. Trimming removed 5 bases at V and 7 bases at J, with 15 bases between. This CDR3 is CASSTLSSKEQYF. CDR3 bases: TGTGCCAGCAGTACCTTGTCCAGCAAGGAGCAGTACTTC.

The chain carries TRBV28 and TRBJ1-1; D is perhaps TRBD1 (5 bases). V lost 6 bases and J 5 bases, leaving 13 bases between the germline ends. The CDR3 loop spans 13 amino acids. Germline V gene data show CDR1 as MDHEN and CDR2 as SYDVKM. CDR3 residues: CASRRGSGTEAFF. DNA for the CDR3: TGTGCCAGCAGACGGGGCAGCGGTACTGAAGCTTTCTTT.

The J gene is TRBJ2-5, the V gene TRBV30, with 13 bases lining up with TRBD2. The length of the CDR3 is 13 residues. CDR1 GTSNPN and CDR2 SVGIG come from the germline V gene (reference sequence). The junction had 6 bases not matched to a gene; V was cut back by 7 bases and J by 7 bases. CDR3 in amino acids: CAFGTSGKGTQYF. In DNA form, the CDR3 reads TGTGCCTTCGGGACTAGCGGGAAGGGGACCCAGTACTTC.

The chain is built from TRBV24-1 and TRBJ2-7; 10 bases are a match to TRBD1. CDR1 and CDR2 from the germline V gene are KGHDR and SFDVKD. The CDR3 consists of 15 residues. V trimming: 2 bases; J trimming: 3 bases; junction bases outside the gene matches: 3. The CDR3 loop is CATSDSGQGDYEQYF. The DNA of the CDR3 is TGTGCCACCAGTGATTCAGGACAGGGGGACTACGAGCAGTACTTC.

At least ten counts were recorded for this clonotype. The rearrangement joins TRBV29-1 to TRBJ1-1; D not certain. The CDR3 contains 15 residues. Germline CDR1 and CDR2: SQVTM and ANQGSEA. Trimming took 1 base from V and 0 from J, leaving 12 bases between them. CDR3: CSVEGWVPVNTEAFF. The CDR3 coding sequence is TGCAGCGTTGAAGGCTGGGTGCCCGTGAACACTGAAGCTTTCTTT.

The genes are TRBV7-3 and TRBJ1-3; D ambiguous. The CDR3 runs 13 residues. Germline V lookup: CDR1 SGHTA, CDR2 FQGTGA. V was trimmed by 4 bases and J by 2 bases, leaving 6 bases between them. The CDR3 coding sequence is TGTGCCAGCAGCTCTGAAGCTGGAAACACCATATATTTT. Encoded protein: CASSSEAGNTIYF.

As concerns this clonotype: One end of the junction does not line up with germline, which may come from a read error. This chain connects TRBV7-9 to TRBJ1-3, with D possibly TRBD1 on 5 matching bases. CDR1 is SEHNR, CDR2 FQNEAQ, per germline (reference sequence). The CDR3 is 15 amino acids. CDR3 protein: CASSPLRGPGNTICF. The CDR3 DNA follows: TGTGCCAGCAGCCCCTTGAGGGGTCCTGGAAACACCATATGTTTT.

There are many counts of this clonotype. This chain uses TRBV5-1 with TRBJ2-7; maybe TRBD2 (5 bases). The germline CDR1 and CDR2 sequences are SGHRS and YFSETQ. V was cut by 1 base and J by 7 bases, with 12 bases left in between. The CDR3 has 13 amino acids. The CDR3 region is CASSLYEGWEQYF. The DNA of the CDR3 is TGCGCCAGCAGCTTGTATGAGGGCTGGGAGCAGTACTTC.

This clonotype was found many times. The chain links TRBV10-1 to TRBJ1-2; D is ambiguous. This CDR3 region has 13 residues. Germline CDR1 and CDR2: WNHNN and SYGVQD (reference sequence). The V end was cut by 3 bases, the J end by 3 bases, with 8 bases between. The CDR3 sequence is CASSERRDYGYTF. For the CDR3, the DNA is TGCGCCAGCAGTGAAAGGAGGGACTATGGCTACACCTTC.

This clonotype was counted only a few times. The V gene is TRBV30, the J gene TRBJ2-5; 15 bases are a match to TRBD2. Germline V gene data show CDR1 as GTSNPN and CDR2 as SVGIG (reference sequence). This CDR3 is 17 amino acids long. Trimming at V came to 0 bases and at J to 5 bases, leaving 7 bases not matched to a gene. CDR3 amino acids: CAWSVRGLAGGTETQYF. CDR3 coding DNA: TGTGCCTGGAGTGTACGAGGACTAGCGGGAGGGACGGAGACCCAGTACTTC.

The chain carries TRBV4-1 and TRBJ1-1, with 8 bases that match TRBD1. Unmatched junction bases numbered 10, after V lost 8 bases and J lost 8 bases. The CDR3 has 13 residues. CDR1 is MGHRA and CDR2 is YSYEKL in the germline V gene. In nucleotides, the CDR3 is TGCGCCAGCTCTGACAGGGGCAAGTCGGAAGCTTTCTTT. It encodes CASSDRGKSEAFF.

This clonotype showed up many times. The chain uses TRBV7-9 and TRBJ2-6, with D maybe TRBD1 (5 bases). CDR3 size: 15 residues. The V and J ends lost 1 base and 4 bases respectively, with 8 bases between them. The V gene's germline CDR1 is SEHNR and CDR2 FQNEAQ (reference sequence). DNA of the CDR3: TGTGCCAGCAGCTTAGGGGGCGCGGGGGCCAACGTCCTGACTTTC. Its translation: CASSLGGAGANVLTF.

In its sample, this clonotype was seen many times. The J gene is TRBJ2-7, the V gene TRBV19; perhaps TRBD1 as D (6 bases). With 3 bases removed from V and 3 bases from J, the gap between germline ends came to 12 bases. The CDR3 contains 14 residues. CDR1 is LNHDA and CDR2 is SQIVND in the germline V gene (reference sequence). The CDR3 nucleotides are TGTGCCAGTAGTATGGGGACACTTAGCTACGAGCAGTACTTC. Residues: CASSMGTLSYEQYF. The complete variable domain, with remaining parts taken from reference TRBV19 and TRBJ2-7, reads DGGITQSPKYLFRKEGQNVTLSCEQNLNHDAMYWYRQDPGQGLRLIYYSQIVNDFQKGDIAEGYSVSREKKESFPLTVTSAQKNPTAFYLCASSMGTLSYEQYFGPGTRLTVT.

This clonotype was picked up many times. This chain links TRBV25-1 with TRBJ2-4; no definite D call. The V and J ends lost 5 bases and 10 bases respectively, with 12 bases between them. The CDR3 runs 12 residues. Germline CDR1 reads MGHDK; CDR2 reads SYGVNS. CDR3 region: CASSIGRDIQYF. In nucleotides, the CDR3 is TGTGCCAGCAGTATAGGACGAGATATTCAGTACTTC.